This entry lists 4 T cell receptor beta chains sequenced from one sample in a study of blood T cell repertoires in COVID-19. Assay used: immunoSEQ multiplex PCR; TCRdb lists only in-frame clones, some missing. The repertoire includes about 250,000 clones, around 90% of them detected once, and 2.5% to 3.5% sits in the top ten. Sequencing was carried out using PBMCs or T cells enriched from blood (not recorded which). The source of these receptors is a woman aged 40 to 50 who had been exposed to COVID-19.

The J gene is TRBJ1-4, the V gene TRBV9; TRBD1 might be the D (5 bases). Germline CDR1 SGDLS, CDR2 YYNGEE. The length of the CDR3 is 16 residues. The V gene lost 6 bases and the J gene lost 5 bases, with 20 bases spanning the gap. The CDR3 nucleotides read TGTGCCAGCACAACCGCGGCCGACAGTCCCAATGAAAAACTGTTTTTT. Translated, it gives CASTTAADSPNEKLFF.

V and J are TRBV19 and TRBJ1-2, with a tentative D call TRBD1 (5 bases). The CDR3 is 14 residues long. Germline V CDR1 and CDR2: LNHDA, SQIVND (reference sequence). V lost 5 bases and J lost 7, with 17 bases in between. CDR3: CASSGPDQGRGYTF. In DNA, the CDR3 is TGTGCCAGTAGTGGGCCGGACCAGGGTCGTGGCTACACCTTC.

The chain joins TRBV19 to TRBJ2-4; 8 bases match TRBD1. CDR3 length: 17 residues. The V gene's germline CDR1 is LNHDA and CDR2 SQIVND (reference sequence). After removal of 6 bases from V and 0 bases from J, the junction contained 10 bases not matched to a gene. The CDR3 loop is CASSPGGGQLAKNIQYF. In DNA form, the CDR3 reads TGTGCCAGTAGCCCAGGGGGCGGCCAACTAGCCAAAAACATTCAGTACTTC.

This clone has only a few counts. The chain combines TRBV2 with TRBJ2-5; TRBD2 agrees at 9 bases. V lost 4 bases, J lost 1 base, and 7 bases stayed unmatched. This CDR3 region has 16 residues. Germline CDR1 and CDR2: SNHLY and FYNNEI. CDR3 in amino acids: CASSVRAGGGQETQYF. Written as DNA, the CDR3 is TGTGCCAGCAGTGTGCGGGCGGGAGGGGGCCAAGAGACCCAGTACTTC.